These 26 T cell receptor beta chains were all obtained from the same sample, sequenced in a study of T cells in Graves' hyperthyroidism and ophthalmopathy. The investigators amplified TCR beta CDR3 regions from RNA transcripts. First-round RT-PCR with HTBI primers amplified the TCR CDR3 region. One entry per CDR3 protein results from TCRdb running MiXCR on the multiplex PCR reads. Of around 300,000 distinct CDR3 sequences in the sample, 11% to 15% were seen once. Sequenced material: blood. All receptors derive from a woman aged 25 to 45 with Graves' hyperthyroidism.

The chain uses TRBV7-9 and TRBJ1-4; maybe TRBD1 (5 bases). V was shortened by 3 bases and J by 10 bases, with 21 bases between the two germline ends. The CDR3 loop spans 16 amino acids. The germline V gene has CDR1 SEHNR and CDR2 FQNEAQ (reference sequence). CDR3 sequence reads: CASSFGPPDPGGKLFF. The CDR3 nucleotides read TGTGCCAGCAGCTTCGGGCCGCCAGACCCCGGGGGAAAACTGTTTTTT. Complete variable domain (other parts from reference TRBV7-9 and TRBJ1-4): DTGVSQNPRHKITKRGQNVTFRCDPISEHNRLYWYRQTLGQGPEFLTYFQNEAQLEKSRLLSDRFSAERPKGSFSTLEIQRTEQGDSAMYLCASSFGPPDPGGKLFFGSGTQLSVL.

There are many counts of this clonotype. J is TRBJ1-5 and V is TRBV7-8; TRBD1 aligns across 8 bases. Trimming removed 5 bases from V and 0 bases from J; junction bases left unmatched: 9. The V gene's germline CDR1 is SGHVS and CDR2 FQNEAQ. This CDR3 comprises 17 residues. CDR3 in DNA: TGTGCCAGCAGCAGGACAGGGACCCTGGGTAGCAATCAGCCCCAGCATTTT. It specifies CASSRTGTLGSNQPQHF. Based on the CDR3 plus reference TRBV7-8 and TRBJ1-5, the full variable domain is GAGVSQSPRYKVAKRGQDVALRCDPISGHVSLFWYQQALGQGPEFLTYFQNEAQLDKSGLPSDRFFAERPEGSVSTLKIQRTQQEDSAVYLCASSRTGTLGSNQPQHFGDGTRLSIL.

The gene calls are TRBV28 and TRBJ2-6; 11 positions match TRBD2. J lost 0 bases, V lost 7 bases, and 8 bases had no gene match. Per the germline V gene, CDR1 is MDHEN and CDR2 is SYDVKM. The CDR3 extends over 18 amino acids. The CDR3 sequence: CASIGLAGPDSGANVLTF. CDR3 nucleotide sequence: TGTGCCAGCATCGGACTAGCGGGCCCGGACTCTGGGGCCAACGTCCTGACTTTC.

The sample holds one count of this clonotype. The chain links TRBV18 to TRBJ2-1, with a tentative D call TRBD1 (5 bases). The CDR3 consists of 14 residues. The V end was cut by 2 bases, the J end by 9 bases, with 14 bases between. In germline, CDR1 is KGHSH, CDR2 LQKENI. The DNA of the CDR3 is TGTGCCAGCTCACCAGTGAAAGGGGCCGCTGAGCAGTTCTTC. It is translated as CASSPVKGAAEQFF.

This clonotype was counted at least ten times. The rearrangement uses TRBV12-3 or TRBV12-4 and TRBJ1-4; no definite D call. The CDR3 sequence is 14 residues long. The ends were cut back, 4 bases at V and 0 bases at J, with 6 bases in the middle. CDR3 DNA: TGTGCCAGCAGTTACAGTGCAACTAATGAAAAACTGTTTTTT. It yields the protein CASSYSATNEKLFF.

The J gene is TRBJ1-1, the V gene TRBV29-1, with D unclear. Per germline, CDR1 SQVTM and CDR2 ANQGSEA. There are 13 residues in the CDR3. The CDR3: CSASRPTNTEAFF. The CDR3 bases are TGCAGTGCTTCGAGGCCCACGAACACTGAAGCTTTCTTT. Together with reference TRBV29-1 and TRBJ1-1, the CDR3 gives the full variable domain: SAVISQKPSRDICQRGTSLTIQCQVDSQVTMMFWYRQQPGQSLTLIATANQGSEATYESGFVIDKFPISRPNLTFSTLTVSNMSPEDSSIYLCSASRPTNTEAFFGQGTRLTVV.

This sequence joins TRBV9 and TRBJ1-1, with TRBD1 matching 9 bases. Germline assignment: CDR1 SGDLS and CDR2 YYNGEE. The CDR3 extends over 14 amino acids. The trim removed 3 bases at V and 3 bases at J, leaving 3 bases unmatched. The CDR3 nucleotides read TGTGCCAGCAGCGAGACAGGGGGGGACACTGAAGCTTTCTTT. Translated, it gives CASSETGGDTEAFF.

The CDR3 protein is CAWSVTWMATIYEQYF. The CDR3 nucleotides are TGTGCCTGGAGTGTTACTTGGATGGCCACTATCTACGAGCAGTACTTC. The V gene is TRBV30, the J gene TRBJ2-7; D not certain. CDR1 and CDR2 from the germline V gene are GTSNPN and SVGIG (reference sequence). The CDR3 is 16 amino acids. Trimming took 0 bases from V and 3 from J, leaving 18 bases between them.

Notes on this clonotype: A much larger clone lies a single base off, so this may be a read error. The gene calls are TRBV11-2 and TRBJ2-5, with TRBD1 identical over 7 bases. The V segment lost 6 bases and the J segment 4 bases; nucleotides outside the gene matches: 8. CDR3 length: 14 amino acids. CDR1 is SGHAT and CDR2 is FQNNGV in the germline V gene. CDR3 in amino acids: CASRGGQFLETQYF. In DNA form, the CDR3 reads TGTGCCAGCAGAGGGGGACAGTTCCTAGAGACCCAGTACTTC.

A few counts support this clonotype. This chain joins TRBV19 and TRBJ2-1, with TRBD2 identical over 16 bases. V lost 3 bases, J lost 9 bases, and 5 bases stayed unmatched. Germline CDR1 is LNHDA and CDR2 is SQIVND (reference sequence). CDR3 size: 16 residues. The CDR3 region is CASSIGTSGRVSEQFF. In DNA, the CDR3 is TGTGCCAGTAGTATCGGGACTAGCGGGAGGGTTAGTGAGCAGTTCTTC.

A note on this clonotype: At one end the junction does not follow the germline gene, possibly because of a read error. V gene TRBV5-1 combines with J gene TRBJ2-7; 8 positions agree with TRBD2. Per the germline V gene, CDR1 is SGHRS and CDR2 is YFSETQ. This CDR3 has 15 amino acids. This CDR3 is CVSSAGLADLYEQYF. CDR3 sequence (DNA): TGCGTCAGCAGCGCAGGACTAGCCGATCTCTACGAGCAGTACTTC. Full variable domain (remainder filled in from reference TRBV5-1 and TRBJ2-7): KAGVTQTPRYLIKTRGQQVTLSCSPISGHRSVSWYQQTPGQGLQFLFEYFSETQRNKGNFPGRFSGRQFSNSRSEMNVSTLELGDSALYLCVSSAGLADLYEQYFGPGTRLTVT.

This clonotype appeared a few times. This chain links TRBV19 with TRBJ2-7; 8 nucleotides match TRBD1. Per germline, CDR1 LNHDA and CDR2 SQIVND (reference sequence). This CDR3 is 15 amino acids long. J lost 2 bases, V lost 3 bases, and 6 bases had no gene match. CDR3 DNA sequence: TGTGCCAGTAGTATGGCCGGACAGGGCCCCTACGAGCAGTACTTC. It yields the protein CASSMAGQGPYEQYF.

This chain connects TRBV7-9 to TRBJ2-7; D possibly corresponds to TRBD1 (6 bases). Germline assignment: CDR1 SEHNR and CDR2 FQNEAQ (reference sequence). Deletions cut 4 bases from V and 3 bases from J, with 13 bases between. CDR3 length: 14 residues. The CDR3 DNA reads TGTGCCAGCAGCTCCTCCAACAGGGACTACGAGCAGTACTTC. Its protein product is CASSSSNRDYEQYF.

The chain employs TRBV29-1 and TRBJ2-7, with 8 bases fitting TRBD1. V was clipped by 5 bases and J by 0 bases; unmatched bases: 3. The germline gives CDR1 SQVTM, CDR2 ANQGSEA. The CDR3 extends over 13 amino acids. The CDR3 sequence is CSVMDRDSYEQYF. DNA of the CDR3: TGCAGCGTTATGGACAGGGACTCCTACGAGCAGTACTTC.

There are a few counts of this clonotype. The rearrangement links TRBV2 to TRBJ2-7; TRBD1 is a possible D gene (6 bases). Germline V CDR1 and CDR2: SNHLY, FYNNEI. The V end was cut by 7 bases, the J end by 9 bases, with 19 bases between. The CDR3 contains 13 residues. The CDR3 bases are TGTGCCAGCAAGTTCCAGGGGCTCCCCGTGCAGTACTTC. This sequence encodes CASKFQGLPVQYF.

This chain uses TRBV20-1 with TRBJ2-7; 9 nucleotides match TRBD1. CDR3 length equals 15 residues. Germline V gives CDR1 DFQATT, CDR2 SNEGSKA (reference sequence). The V segment lost 5 bases and the J segment 4 bases; nucleotides outside the gene matches: 12. The CDR3 spells CSADITGQGGYEQYF. CDR3 DNA sequence: TGCAGTGCTGACATAACGGGACAGGGAGGTTACGAGCAGTACTTC.

This clonotype appeared a few times. A clone one base away is much larger, so this may be a read error. V gene TRBV12-3 or TRBV12-4 combines with J gene TRBJ1-1; 8 nucleotides agree with TRBD1. The CDR3 spans 15 residues. Losses at the gene ends were 5 bases for V and 4 bases for J; bases not matched to a gene: 9. In DNA form, the CDR3 reads TGTGCCAGCAGTCCTCGACAGGGGTTGGCCACTGAAGCTTTCTTT. Residues: CASSPRQGLATEAFF.

This clonotype occurred many times. The CDR3 DNA sequence: TGTGCCAGCAGCTTAGGCCCGGGGACCTACGAGCAGTACTTC. It specifies CASSLGPGTYEQYF. This chain connects TRBV7-2 to TRBJ2-7; the D gene is possibly TRBD2 (5 bases). Trimming stripped 1 base from V and 2 bases from J, with 9 bases between. The CDR3 runs to 14 residues. Germline values: CDR1 SGHTA, CDR2 FQGNSA.

In this sample, this clonotype turned up a few times. V usage is TRBV7-9 and J usage is TRBJ2-2, with 13 bases that match TRBD2. The ends lost 4 bases at V and 6 bases at J; junction bases unmatched: 11. Looked up from germline, CDR1 is SEHNR and CDR2 is FQNEAQ (reference sequence). This CDR3 has 18 amino acids. This CDR3 is CASSSGTSGTRGAGELFF. The CDR3 DNA sequence: TGTGCCAGCAGCTCCGGGACTAGCGGGACCCGGGGAGCCGGGGAGCTGTTTTTT.

This clonotype occurred many times. The rearrangement uses TRBV28 and TRBJ2-1; the D is unclear. Between the trimmed V and J ends, which lost 4 bases and 9 bases, there was a span of 10 bases. Germline loops: CDR1 MDHEN, CDR2 SYDVKM. The CDR3 totals 12 residues. CDR3 in DNA: TGTGCCAGCAGTTATGACAAGGGTGAGCAGTTCTTC. Its translation is CASSYDKGEQFF.

As regards this clonotype: A much more abundant neighbour one base away suggests this may be a read error. The rearrangement links TRBV18 to TRBJ2-1; D perhaps matches TRBD2 (5 bases). Germline V lookup: CDR1 KGHSH, CDR2 LQKENI. The CDR3 contains 13 residues. The CDR3 DNA reads as TGTGCCAGCGCACCGGGAACATTCGGTGAGCAGTTCTTC. Its translation is CASAPGTFGEQFF.

V gene TRBV6-1 combines with J gene TRBJ2-7; D may be TRBD2 (5 bases). V was trimmed by 8 bases and J by 3 bases, leaving 11 bases between them. This CDR3 spans 12 amino acids. The germline V gene has CDR1 MNHNS and CDR2 SASEGT. For the CDR3, the DNA is TGTGCCAGCGTTGGACTCGACTACGAGCAGTACTTC. It encodes CASVGLDYEQYF.

This clonotype was counted at least ten times. The rearrangement joins TRBV3-1 to TRBJ2-1; 14 bases line up with TRBD2. CDR1 is LGHDT, CDR2 YNNKEL, per germline (reference sequence). After removal of 8 bases from V and 4 bases from J, the junction contained 10 bases not matched to a gene. This CDR3 comprises 17 residues. Here the CDR3 DNA reads TGTGCCAGCGGGGGACTAGCGGGAGAAGCGGGGTACAATGAGCAGTTCTTC. Encoded protein: CASGGLAGEAGYNEQFF.

The rearrangement joins TRBV5-1 to TRBJ1-4; D is unclear. With 0 bases removed from V and 7 bases from J, the gap between germline ends came to 13 bases. The germline gives CDR1 SGHRS, CDR2 YFSETQ. CDR3 length: 15 residues. The CDR3 reads CASSLDGRGREKLFF. For the CDR3, the DNA is TGCGCCAGCAGCTTGGATGGACGAGGGCGTGAAAAACTGTTTTTT.

Here the CDR3 reads CSARVETQYF. The CDR3 bases are TGCAGTGCTAGAGTGGAGACCCAGTACTTC. The chain joins TRBV20-1 to TRBJ2-5; no firm D call. Trimming stripped 1 base from V and 5 bases from J, with 2 bases between. Germline V gene sequence: CDR1 DFQATT, CDR2 SNEGSKA (reference sequence). CDR3 length: 10 residues.

In this sample, this clonotype turned up once. The chain links TRBV19 to TRBJ2-7; D call uncertain. The CDR3 consists of 15 residues. V dropped 1 base and J dropped 2 bases, with 12 bases sitting between them. Germline-derived CDR1 and CDR2 are LNHDA and SQIVND (reference sequence). CDR3 sequence: CASSIGGRAPYEQYF. The CDR3 region has the DNA TGTGCCAGTAGTATAGGAGGCCGAGCCCCCTACGAGCAGTACTTC.